Below, 29 T cell receptor beta chains from the same sample are listed, as sequenced in a study of cytomegalovirus exposure and HLA in healthy donors. PCR employed 60 Vbeta and 13 Jbeta primers. This table comes from immunoSEQ multiplex PCR, and its TCRdb copy is limited to in-frame clones, with some not included. The sample includes more than 95,000 clones, roughly 78% of them seen just once. The sample comprised PBMCs. All receptors derive from a man in his thirties or forties in good health and CMV-seropositive.

This clone was observed once. V and J are TRBV27 and TRBJ1-1; TRBD1 aligns across 7 bases. Germline CDR1 and CDR2: MNHEY and SMNVEV (reference sequence). The CDR3 consists of 14 residues. The trim removed 5 bases at V and 11 bases at J, leaving 14 bases unmatched. The CDR3 DNA is TGTGCCAGCAGTCCAGGGACAGCCACGGGGGACGCTTTCTTT. Encoded protein: CASSPGTATGDAFF.

This sequence joins TRBV11-2 and TRBJ1-2; no definite D call. V was clipped by 0 bases and J by 2 bases, with 10 bases between them. The CDR3 totals 15 residues. Germline V gives CDR1 SGHAT, CDR2 FQNNGV. Here the CDR3 DNA reads TGTGCCAGCAGCTTAGATAGGGAGCGAAACTATGGCTACACCTTC. This gives the protein CASSLDRERNYGYTF.

This chain connects TRBV5-1 to TRBJ1-1, with a possible D match to TRBD1 (5 bases). The CDR3 has 16 residues. Per germline, CDR1 SGHRS and CDR2 YFSETQ. V lost 4 bases and J 2 bases, leaving 18 bases between the germline ends. CDR3 amino acids: CASSAGRVSRNTEAFF. The CDR3 bases are TGCGCCAGCAGCGCCGGCAGGGTCTCGAGAAACACTGAAGCTTTCTTT.

Only one count was recorded for this clone. This chain connects TRBV18 to TRBJ2-7, with no clear D. The CDR3 extends over 16 amino acids. Germline V CDR1 and CDR2: KGHSH, LQKENI. V gave up 0 bases and J gave up 0 bases, with 12 bases separating them. The CDR3 here is CASSPPGPGLSYEQYF. CDR3 DNA: TGTGCCAGCTCACCACCCGGCCCAGGTCTCTCCTACGAGCAGTACTTC.

The chain couples TRBV29-1 to TRBJ1-2; 7 nucleotides align to TRBD1. CDR3 length: 12 amino acids. Losses at the gene ends were 4 bases for V and 8 bases for J; bases not matched to a gene: 7. Germline V CDR1 and CDR2: SQVTM, ANQGSEA. CDR3 nucleotides: TGCAGCGTTGGGGACAGCAGAAGAGGCTACACCTTC. This encodes CSVGDSRRGYTF.

V is TRBV27 and J is TRBJ2-1, with TRBD1 as a possible D gene (5 bases). The CDR3 sequence is 14 residues long. The germline CDR1 and CDR2 sequences are MNHEY and SMNVEV (reference sequence). V lost 8 bases to trimming and J lost 7 bases, with 18 bases between them. CDR3 residues: CASRELGPLNEQFF. In DNA, the CDR3 is TGTGCCAGCCGTGAATTGGGGCCCTTAAATGAGCAGTTCTTC.

The CDR3 loop is CASSAGTSGSTDTQYF. CDR3 in DNA: TGTGCCAGCAGCGCGGGGACTAGCGGGAGCACAGATACGCAGTATTTT. The V and J genes are TRBV9 and TRBJ2-3, with TRBD2 matching 12 bases. The CDR3 has 16 amino acids. V lost 3 bases, J lost 0 bases, and 2 bases stayed unmatched. In germline, CDR1 is SGDLS, CDR2 YYNGEE.

The genes are TRBV29-1 and TRBJ2-2, with 7 bases lining up with TRBD2. Germline CDR1 SQVTM, CDR2 ANQGSEA. J was trimmed by 1 base and V by 4 bases; bases with no gene match: 6. The CDR3 loop spans 15 amino acids. The DNA of the CDR3 is TGCAGCGTTGGGAGGGCGGGGGTGAACACCGGGGAGCTGTTTTTT. Translation gives CSVGRAGVNTGELFF.

V usage is TRBV6-1 and J usage is TRBJ2-1, with 7 bases that match TRBD2. Trimming at V came to 6 bases and at J to 4 bases, leaving 6 bases not matched to a gene. CDR3 length equals 14 residues. Per the germline V gene, CDR1 is MNHNS and CDR2 is SASEGT. CDR3 loop: CASRASGLYNEQFF. In DNA, the CDR3 is TGTGCCAGCAGAGCTAGCGGACTATACAATGAGCAGTTCTTC.

The rearrangement links TRBV18 to TRBJ1-5; 8 bases map to TRBD1. J gave up 3 bases and V 6 bases, and 4 bases lay outside the gene matches. This CDR3 contains 14 residues. Germline CDR1 reads KGHSH; CDR2 reads LQKENI. The CDR3 DNA reads TGTGCCAGCTCCCAGGGACAGGTCAATCAGCCCCAGCATTTT. Translating gives CASSQGQVNQPQHF.

This chain connects TRBV15 to TRBJ2-7; 12 bases map to TRBD2. V gave up 0 bases and J gave up 2 bases; unmatched junction bases: 5. The CDR3 is 17 amino acids. Per the germline V gene, CDR1 is LNHNV and CDR2 is YYDKDF (reference sequence). The DNA of the CDR3 is TGTGCCACCAGCAGAGAAAGGACTAGCGGGATAACCTACGAGCAGTACTTC. Protein product: CATSRERTSGITYEQYF.

The V and J genes are TRBV19 and TRBJ2-7; a possible D gene is TRBD1 (6 bases). The germline CDR1 and CDR2 sequences are LNHDA and SQIVND (reference sequence). Trimming took off 0 bases at V and 5 bases at J, with 11 bases between the two ends. CDR3 length equals 14 residues. The CDR3 DNA follows: TGTGCCAGTAGTATAGAGGGCAGGGGTCACGAGCAGTACTTC. This encodes CASSIEGRGHEQYF.

The V call is TRBV27, the J call TRBJ2-7; 10 bases agree with TRBD2. J lost 0 bases, V lost 6 bases, and 8 bases had no gene match. Germline V CDR1 and CDR2: MNHEY, SMNVEV (reference sequence). The CDR3 length is 16 residues. CDR3 protein: CASRGRLAGRSYEQYF. The CDR3 DNA follows: TGTGCCAGCAGGGGACGACTAGCGGGTCGCTCCTACGAGCAGTACTTC.

The chain has TRBV19 and TRBJ2-3; TRBD2 matches 10 bases. The V segment lost 3 bases and the J segment 5 bases; nucleotides outside the gene matches: 5. The CDR3 loop spans 15 amino acids. Germline V gene sequence: CDR1 LNHDA, CDR2 SQIVND (reference sequence). Written as DNA, the CDR3 is TGTGCCAGTAGTATCCTAGCGGGAGTTGTAGATACGCAGTATTTT. Residues: CASSILAGVVDTQYF.

This clone has just a few counts. This chain uses TRBV7-9 with TRBJ1-2, with D unclear. CDR1 is SEHNR, CDR2 FQNEAQ, per germline (reference sequence). The CDR3 has 14 amino acids. Trimming cost V 1 base and J 4 bases, with 10 bases left between them. For the CDR3, the DNA is TGTGCCAGCAGCTTAGGCGCCCTTAGCTATGGCTACACCTTC. It yields the protein CASSLGALSYGYTF.

This chain connects TRBV13 to TRBJ1-1; 8 nucleotides align to TRBD1. This CDR3 has 15 residues. CDR1 and CDR2 from the germline V gene are PRHDT and FYEKMQ (reference sequence). V lost 0 bases to trimming and J lost 4 bases; unmatched junction nucleotides: 4. Written as DNA, the CDR3 is TGTGCCAGCAGCTTAGGAACAGGGGGTGGCACTGAAGCTTTCTTT. Protein sequence: CASSLGTGGGTEAFF.

This rearrangement joins TRBV27 to TRBJ2-7, with TRBD2 matching 8 bases. Germline V gene data show CDR1 as MNHEY and CDR2 as SMNVEV (reference sequence). The CDR3 contains 14 residues. V shed 2 bases, J shed 4 bases, and the junction held 4 bases outside the gene matches. The CDR3 DNA reads as TGTGCCAGCAGTTTACGGGGGGGGCGGTACGAGCAGTACTTC. Its protein product is CASSLRGGRYEQYF.

The chain has TRBV4-1 and TRBJ1-4, with 7 positions matching TRBD1. J gave up 0 bases and V 2 bases, and 6 bases lay outside the gene matches. Germline CDR1 and CDR2: MGHRA and YSYEKL. The CDR3 has 17 residues. CDR3 in DNA: TGCGCCAGCAGCCAACCGGACAGGCGCGCAACTAATGAAAAACTGTTTTTT. Protein sequence: CASSQPDRRATNEKLFF.

The chain has TRBV4-3 and TRBJ1-4; 10 bases map to TRBD1. With 5 bases clipped from V and 5 bases from J, the junction kept 8 bases outside the gene matches. The V gene's germline CDR1 is LGHNA and CDR2 YSLEER. The CDR3 is made up of 16 amino acids. The CDR3 loop is CASSRKPGQGNEKLFF. CDR3 coding DNA: TGCGCCAGCAGCAGAAAACCGGGACAGGGGAATGAAAAACTGTTTTTT.

The chain carries TRBV7-9 and TRBJ2-2; 8 nucleotides agree with TRBD1. There are 14 residues in the CDR3. The ends lost 5 bases at V and 5 bases at J; junction bases unmatched: 4. Germline V gene data show CDR1 as SEHNR and CDR2 as FQNEAQ (reference sequence). The CDR3 bases are TGTGCCAGCAGCGGCCGACAGGGGACCGGGGAGCTGTTTTTT. It translates to CASSGRQGTGELFF. Together with reference TRBV7-9 and TRBJ2-2, the CDR3 gives the full variable domain: DTGVSQNPRHKITKRGQNVTFRCDPISEHNRLYWYRQTLGQGPEFLTYFQNEAQLEKSRLLSDRFSAERPKGSFSTLEIQRTEQGDSAMYLCASSGRQGTGELFFGEGSRLTVL.

The V gene is TRBV27, the J gene TRBJ2-7, with TRBD1 identical over 7 bases. From germline, CDR1 is MNHEY and CDR2 SMNVEV (reference sequence). CDR3 length: 15 residues. Trimming cost V 6 bases and J 5 bases; bases outside gene matches: 13. The CDR3 DNA reads as TGTGCCAGCAGCCTCATACAGGGGACCACTGACGAGCAGTACTTC. Protein sequence: CASSLIQGTTDEQYF.

This chain connects TRBV4-1 to TRBJ1-2; maybe TRBD1 (5 bases). The germline CDR1 and CDR2 sequences are MGHRA and YSYEKL. The CDR3 is 15 residues long. The V end was cut by 1 base, the J end by 6 bases, with 15 bases between. For the CDR3, the DNA is TGCGCCAGCAGCCAAGTTAATGTTGGGGCTGATGGCTACACCTTC. Encoded protein: CASSQVNVGADGYTF.

The CDR3 is CASSRDSDNQPQHF. In DNA, the CDR3 is TGTGCCAGCAGCCGGGACAGCGACAATCAGCCCCAGCATTTT. This chain links TRBV4-2 with TRBJ1-5, with 7 positions matching TRBD1. The CDR3 contains 14 residues. The V gene end was trimmed by 4 bases and the J gene end by 3 bases; junction bases not matched to a gene: 3. CDR1 is LGHNA and CDR2 is YNFKEQ in the germline V gene.

The chain uses TRBV7-6 and TRBJ2-5; TRBD1 might be the D (5 bases). This CDR3 is built from 13 residues. V was cut by 5 bases and J by 2 bases, with 9 bases left in between. The V gene's germline CDR1 is SGHVS and CDR2 FNYEAQ. This chain's CDR3 is CASSRGQQETQYF. The CDR3 DNA reads as TGTGCCAGCAGCCGCGGACAACAAGAGACCCAGTACTTC.

This chain uses TRBV25-1 with TRBJ2-1; 7 nucleotides match TRBD2. Trimming at V came to 10 bases and at J to 7 bases, leaving 7 bases not matched to a gene. CDR1 is MGHDK and CDR2 is SYGVNS in the germline V gene. The CDR3 has 12 amino acids. CDR3 nucleotides: TGTGCCACCCCGTGCGGGAGAAATGAGCAGTTCTTC. Protein product: CATPCGRNEQFF.

The chain is built from TRBV10-2 and TRBJ2-7; 11 nucleotides line up with TRBD2. Germline V gene data show CDR1 as WSHSY and CDR2 as SAAADI. CDR3 length equals 17 residues. Trimming removed 7 bases from V and 0 bases from J; junction bases left unmatched: 11. CDR3: CASMGVAGGEGSYEQYF. As DNA, the CDR3 is TGCGCCAGCATGGGGGTAGCGGGAGGGGAGGGCTCCTACGAGCAGTACTTC.

The V gene is TRBV10-3, the J gene TRBJ1-2; 11 bases fit TRBD1. V shed 10 bases and J 10 bases; nucleotides not matched to a gene: 11. Looked up from germline, CDR1 is ENHRY and CDR2 is SYGVKD. This CDR3 has 13 residues. The CDR3: CATLGQGELVYTF. The CDR3 DNA follows: TGTGCCACCTTGGGACAGGGGGAGTTGGTCTACACCTTC.

This clone has only a few counts. The rearrangement uses TRBV10-3 and TRBJ2-3; D gene ambiguous. The germline CDR1 and CDR2 sequences are ENHRY and SYGVKD. The CDR3 loop spans 12 amino acids. The V gene lost 9 bases and the J gene lost 3 bases, with 10 bases spanning the gap. The CDR3 nucleotides are TGTGCCATTAGAGGAGAGACAGATACGCAGTATTTT. This codes for CAIRGETDTQYF.

The V call is TRBV7-2, the J call TRBJ2-7; 9 bases map to TRBD1. The V gene end was trimmed by 3 bases and the J gene end by 5 bases; junction bases not matched to a gene: 2. The CDR3 has 13 residues. Germline V gene sequence: CDR1 SGHTA, CDR2 FQGNSA. CDR3 bases: TGTGCCAGCAGCTTGTGGACAGGGGACGAGCAGTACTTC. Translation gives CASSLWTGDEQYF.